This entry concerns a single TCR beta chain. Its antigen is still unknown. Here immunoSEQ multiplex PCR was the method, and the copy in TCRdb shows in-frame clones only, minus some. The table shows approximately 9,300 clones, with around 90% occurring only once. This CDR3 is 14 amino acids long. Between the trimmed V and J ends, which lost 0 bases and 1 base, there was a span of 7 bases. Germline V gives CDR1 SGHKS, CDR2 YYEKEE (reference sequence). This record belongs to a study of chemoradiotherapy in HPV16-positive cancers. Study observations and caveats: Candidate HPV-specific clones and E7-related TCR motifs grew in tumor during treatment. HPV-responsive T-cell expansion during chemoradiotherapy was linked to improved recurrence-free survival in HPV16-positive patients.

The chain has TRBV5-5 and TRBJ1-1; D gene unclear. Sample: blood, taken from a patient who underwent chemoradiotherapy. This receptor was taken from a human donor with HPV-associated anogenital cancer. CDR3 protein: CASSLGPANTEAFF. CDR3 coding DNA: TGTGCCAGCAGCTTGGGTCCTGCGAACACTGAAGCTTTCTTT. Based on the CDR3 plus reference TRBV5-5 and TRBJ1-1, the full variable domain is DAGVTQSPTHLIKTRGQQVTLRCSPISGHKSVSWYQQVLGQGPQFIFQYYEKEERGRGNFPDRFSARQFPNYSSELNVNALLLGDSALYLCASSLGPANTEAFFGQGTRLTVV.